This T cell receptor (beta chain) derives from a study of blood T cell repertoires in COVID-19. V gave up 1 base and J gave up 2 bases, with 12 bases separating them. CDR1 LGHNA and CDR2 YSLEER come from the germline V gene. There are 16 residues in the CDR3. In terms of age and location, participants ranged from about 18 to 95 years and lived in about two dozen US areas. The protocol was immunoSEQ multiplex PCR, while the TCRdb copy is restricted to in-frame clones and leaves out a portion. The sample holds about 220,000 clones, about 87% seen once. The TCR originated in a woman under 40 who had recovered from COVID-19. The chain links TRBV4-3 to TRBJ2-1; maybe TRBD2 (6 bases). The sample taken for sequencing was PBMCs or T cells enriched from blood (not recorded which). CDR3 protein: CASSQATGVAYNEQFF. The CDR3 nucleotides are TGCGCCAGCAGCCAAGCCACGGGGGTAGCCTACAATGAGCAGTTCTTC.